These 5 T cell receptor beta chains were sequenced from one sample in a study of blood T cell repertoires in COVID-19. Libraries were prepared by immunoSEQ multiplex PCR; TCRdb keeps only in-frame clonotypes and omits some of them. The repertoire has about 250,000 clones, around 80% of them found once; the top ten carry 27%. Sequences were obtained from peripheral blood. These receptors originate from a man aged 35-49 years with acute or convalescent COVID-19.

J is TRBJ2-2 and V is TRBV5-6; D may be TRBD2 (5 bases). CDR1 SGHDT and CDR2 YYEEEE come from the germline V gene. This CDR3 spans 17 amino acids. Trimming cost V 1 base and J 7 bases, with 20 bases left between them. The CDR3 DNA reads TGTGCCAGCAGCTTGCTTCCGCCGACGGGGAGCGGCGGGGAGCTGTTTTTT. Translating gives CASSLLPPTGSGGELFF.

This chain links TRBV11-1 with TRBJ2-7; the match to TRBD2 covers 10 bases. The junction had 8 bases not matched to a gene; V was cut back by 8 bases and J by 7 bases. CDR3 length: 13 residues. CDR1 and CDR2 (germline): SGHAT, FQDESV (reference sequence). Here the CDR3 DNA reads TGTGCCAGCGGCCTAGCGGGAGATCGGGAGCAGTACTTC. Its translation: CASGLAGDREQYF.

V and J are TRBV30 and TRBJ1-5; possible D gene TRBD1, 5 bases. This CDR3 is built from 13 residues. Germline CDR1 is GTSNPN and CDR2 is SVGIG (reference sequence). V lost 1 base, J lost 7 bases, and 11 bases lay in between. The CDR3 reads CAWSAQGRQPQHF. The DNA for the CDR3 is TGTGCCTGGAGTGCGCAGGGTAGACAGCCCCAGCATTTT. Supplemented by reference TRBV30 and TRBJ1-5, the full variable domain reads SQTIHQWPATLVQPVGSPLSLECTVEGTSNPNLYWYRQAAGRGLQLLFYSVGIGQISSEVPQNLSASRPQDRQFILSSKKLLLSDSGFYLCAWSAQGRQPQHFGDGTRLSIL.

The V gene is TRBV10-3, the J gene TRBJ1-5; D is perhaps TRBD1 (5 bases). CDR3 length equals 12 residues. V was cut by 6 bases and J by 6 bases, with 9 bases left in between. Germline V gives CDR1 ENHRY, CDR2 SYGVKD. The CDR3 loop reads CAIRGVGQPQHF. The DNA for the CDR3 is TGTGCCATCAGAGGGGTGGGTCAGCCCCAGCATTTT.

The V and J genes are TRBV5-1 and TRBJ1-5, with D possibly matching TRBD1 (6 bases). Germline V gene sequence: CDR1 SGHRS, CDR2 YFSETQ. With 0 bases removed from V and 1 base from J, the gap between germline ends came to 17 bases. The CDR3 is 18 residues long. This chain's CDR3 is CASSLGVLGAQSNQPQHF. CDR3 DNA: TGCGCCAGCAGCTTGGGGGTTTTGGGGGCCCAGAGCAATCAGCCCCAGCATTTT. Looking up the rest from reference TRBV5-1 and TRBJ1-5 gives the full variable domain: KAGVTQTPRYLIKTRGQQVTLSCSPISGHRSVSWYQQTPGQGLQFLFEYFSETQRNKGNFPGRFSGRQFSNSRSEMNVSTLELGDSALYLCASSLGVLGAQSNQPQHFGDGTRLSIL.